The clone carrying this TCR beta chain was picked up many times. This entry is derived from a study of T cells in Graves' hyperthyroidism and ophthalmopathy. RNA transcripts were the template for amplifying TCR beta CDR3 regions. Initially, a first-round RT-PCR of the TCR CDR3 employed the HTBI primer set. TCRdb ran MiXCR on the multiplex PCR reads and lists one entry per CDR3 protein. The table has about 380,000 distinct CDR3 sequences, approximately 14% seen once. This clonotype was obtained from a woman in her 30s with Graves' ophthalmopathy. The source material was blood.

CDR3 sequence reads: CASSYGQEGDTQYF. The CDR3 nucleotides are TGTGCCAGCAGCTACGGACAGGAGGGGGATACGCAGTATTTT. The chain links TRBV28 to TRBJ2-3; the D gene is possibly TRBD1 (7 bases). Germline V gene lookup returns CDR1 MDHEN and CDR2 SYDVKM. The CDR3 is 14 amino acids. Trimming took 6 bases from V and 6 from J, leaving 16 bases between them. The full variable domain, rest sourced from reference TRBV28 and TRBJ2-3, is DVKVTQSSRYLVKRTGEKVFLECVQDMDHENMFWYRQDPGLGLRLIYFSYDVKMKEKGDIPEGYSVSREKKERFSLILESASTNQTSMYLCASSYGQEGDTQYFGPGTRLTVL.